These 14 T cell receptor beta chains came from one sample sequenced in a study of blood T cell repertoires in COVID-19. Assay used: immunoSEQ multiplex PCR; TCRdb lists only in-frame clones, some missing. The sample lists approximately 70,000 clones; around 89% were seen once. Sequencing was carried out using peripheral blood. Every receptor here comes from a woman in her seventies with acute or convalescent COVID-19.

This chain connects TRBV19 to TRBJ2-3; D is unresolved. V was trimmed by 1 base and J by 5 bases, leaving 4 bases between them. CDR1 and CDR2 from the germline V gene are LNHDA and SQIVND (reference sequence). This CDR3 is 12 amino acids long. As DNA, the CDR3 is TGTGCCAGTAGTATAGGAGGAGATACGCAGTATTTT. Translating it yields CASSIGGDTQYF.

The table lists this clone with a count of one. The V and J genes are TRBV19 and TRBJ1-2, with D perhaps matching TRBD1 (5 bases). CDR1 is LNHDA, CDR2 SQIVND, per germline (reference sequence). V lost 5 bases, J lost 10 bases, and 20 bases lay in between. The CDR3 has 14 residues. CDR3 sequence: CASSPYRVEGLYTF. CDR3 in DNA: TGTGCCAGTAGTCCTTATCGGGTGGAGGGGCTCTACACCTTC.

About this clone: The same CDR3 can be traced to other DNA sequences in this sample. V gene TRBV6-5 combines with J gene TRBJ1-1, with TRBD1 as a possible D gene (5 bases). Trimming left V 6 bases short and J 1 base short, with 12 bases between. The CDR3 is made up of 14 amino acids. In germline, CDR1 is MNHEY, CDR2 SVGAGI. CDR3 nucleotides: TGTGCCAGCAGCCTGACCGGGGGGAACACTGAAGCTTTCTTT. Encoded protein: CASSLTGGNTEAFF.

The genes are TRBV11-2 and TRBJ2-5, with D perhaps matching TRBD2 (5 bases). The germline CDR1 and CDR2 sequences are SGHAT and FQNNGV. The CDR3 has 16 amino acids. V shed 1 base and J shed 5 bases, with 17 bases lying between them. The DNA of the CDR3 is TGTGCCAGCAGCTTAGTAAGCGGAGGTGGTGGGGAGACCCAGTACTTC. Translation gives CASSLVSGGGGETQYF. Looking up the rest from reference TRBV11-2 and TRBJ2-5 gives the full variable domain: EAGVAQSPRYKIIEKRQSVAFWCNPISGHATLYWYQQILGQGPKLLIQFQNNGVVDDSQLPKDRFSAERLKGVDSTLKIQPAKLEDSAVYLCASSLVSGGGGETQYFGPGTRLLVL.

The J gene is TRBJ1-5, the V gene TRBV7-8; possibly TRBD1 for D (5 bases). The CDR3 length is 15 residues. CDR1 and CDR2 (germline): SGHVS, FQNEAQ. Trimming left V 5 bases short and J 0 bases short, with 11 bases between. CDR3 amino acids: CASSPDRVSNQPQHF. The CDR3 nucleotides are TGTGCCAGCAGCCCCGACAGAGTTAGCAATCAGCCCCAGCATTTT. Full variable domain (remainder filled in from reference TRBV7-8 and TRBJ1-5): GAGVSQSPRYKVAKRGQDVALRCDPISGHVSLFWYQQALGQGPEFLTYFQNEAQLDKSGLPSDRFFAERPEGSVSTLKIQRTQQEDSAVYLCASSPDRVSNQPQHFGDGTRLSIL.

The CDR3 is CASSVDRNTEAFF. The CDR3 DNA sequence: TGTGCCAGCAGTGTGGACAGGAACACTGAAGCTTTCTTT. This chain joins TRBV28 and TRBJ1-1, with D possibly matching TRBD1 (6 bases). V shed 5 bases and J shed 1 base, with 8 bases lying between them. The CDR3 contains 13 residues. Germline V gives CDR1 MDHEN, CDR2 SYDVKM.

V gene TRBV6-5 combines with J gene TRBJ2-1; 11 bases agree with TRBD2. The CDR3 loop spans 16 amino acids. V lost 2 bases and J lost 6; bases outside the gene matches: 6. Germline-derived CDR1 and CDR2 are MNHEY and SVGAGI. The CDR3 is CASSYPTSGGINEQFF. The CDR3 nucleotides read TGTGCCAGCAGTTACCCCACTAGCGGGGGAATCAATGAGCAGTTCTTC.

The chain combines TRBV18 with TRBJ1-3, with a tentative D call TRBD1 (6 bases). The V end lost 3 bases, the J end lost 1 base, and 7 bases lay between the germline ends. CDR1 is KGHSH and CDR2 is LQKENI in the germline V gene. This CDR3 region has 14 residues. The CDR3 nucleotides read TGTGCCAGCTCACCCGACAGGTCTGGAAACACCATATATTTT. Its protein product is CASSPDRSGNTIYF. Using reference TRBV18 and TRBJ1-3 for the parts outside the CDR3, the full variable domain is NAGVMQNPRHLVRRRGQEARLRCSPMKGHSHVYWYRQLPEEGLKFMVYLQKENIIDESGMPKERFSAEFPKEGPSILRIQQVVRGDSAAYFCASSPDRSGNTIYFGEGSWLTVV.

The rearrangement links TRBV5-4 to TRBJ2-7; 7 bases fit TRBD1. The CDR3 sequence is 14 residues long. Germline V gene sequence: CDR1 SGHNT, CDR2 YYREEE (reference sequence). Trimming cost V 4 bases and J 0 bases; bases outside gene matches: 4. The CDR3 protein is CASSVGTVSYEQYF. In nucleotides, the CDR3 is TGTGCCAGCAGCGTCGGGACAGTCTCCTACGAGCAGTACTTC.

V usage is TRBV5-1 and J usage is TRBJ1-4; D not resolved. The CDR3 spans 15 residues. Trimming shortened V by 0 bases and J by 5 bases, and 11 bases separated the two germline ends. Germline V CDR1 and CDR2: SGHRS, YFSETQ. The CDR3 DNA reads TGCGCCAGCAGCTTGGCCACGGGGAGAAATGAAAAACTGTTTTTT. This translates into CASSLATGRNEKLFF.

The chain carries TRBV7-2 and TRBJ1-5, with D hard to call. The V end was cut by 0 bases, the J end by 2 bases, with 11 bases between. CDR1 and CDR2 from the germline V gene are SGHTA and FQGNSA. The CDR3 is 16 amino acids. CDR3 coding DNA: TGTGCCAGCAGCTTAGCTCCTATCGGAGGCAATCAGCCCCAGCATTTT. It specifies CASSLAPIGGNQPQHF.

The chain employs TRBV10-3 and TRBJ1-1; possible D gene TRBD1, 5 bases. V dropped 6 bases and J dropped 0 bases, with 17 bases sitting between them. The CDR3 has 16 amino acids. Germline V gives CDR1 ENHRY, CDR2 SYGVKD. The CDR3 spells CAISERGPHMNTEAFF. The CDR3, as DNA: TGTGCCATCAGCGAGAGGGGTCCCCACATGAACACTGAAGCTTTCTTT.

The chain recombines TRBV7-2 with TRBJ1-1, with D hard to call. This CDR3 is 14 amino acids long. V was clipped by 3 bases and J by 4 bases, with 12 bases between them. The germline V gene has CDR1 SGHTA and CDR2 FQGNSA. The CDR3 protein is CASSFGMRGTEAFF. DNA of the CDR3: TGTGCCAGCAGCTTCGGAATGCGGGGCACTGAAGCTTTCTTT. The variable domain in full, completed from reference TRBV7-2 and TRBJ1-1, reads GAGVSQSPSNKVTEKGKDVELRCDPISGHTALYWYRQSLGQGLEFLIYFQGNSAPDKSGLPSDRFSAERTGGSVSTLTIQRTQQEDSAVYLCASSFGMRGTEAFFGQGTRLTVV.

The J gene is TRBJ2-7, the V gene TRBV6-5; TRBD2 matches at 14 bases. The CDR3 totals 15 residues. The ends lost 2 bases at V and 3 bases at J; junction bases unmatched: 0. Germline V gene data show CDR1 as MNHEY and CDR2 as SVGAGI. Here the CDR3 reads CASSYGTSGGYEQYF. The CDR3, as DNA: TGTGCCAGCAGTTACGGGACTAGCGGGGGCTACGAGCAGTACTTC.